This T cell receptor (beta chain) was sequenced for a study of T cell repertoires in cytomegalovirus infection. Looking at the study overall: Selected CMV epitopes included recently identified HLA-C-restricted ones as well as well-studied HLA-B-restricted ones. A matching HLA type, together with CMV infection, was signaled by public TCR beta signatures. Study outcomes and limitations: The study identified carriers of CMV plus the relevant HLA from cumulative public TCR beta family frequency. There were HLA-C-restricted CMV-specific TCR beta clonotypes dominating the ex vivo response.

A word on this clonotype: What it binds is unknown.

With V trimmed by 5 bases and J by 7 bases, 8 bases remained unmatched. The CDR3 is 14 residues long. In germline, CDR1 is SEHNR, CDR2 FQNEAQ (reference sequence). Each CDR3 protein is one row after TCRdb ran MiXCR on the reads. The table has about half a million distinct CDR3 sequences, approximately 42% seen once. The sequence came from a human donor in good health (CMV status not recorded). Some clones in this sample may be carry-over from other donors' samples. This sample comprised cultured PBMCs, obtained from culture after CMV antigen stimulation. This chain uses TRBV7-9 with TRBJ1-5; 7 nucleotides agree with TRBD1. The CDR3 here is CASSTTGVWQPQHF. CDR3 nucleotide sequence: TGTGCCAGCAGCACTACAGGGGTTTGGCAGCCCCAGCATTTT.